A single sample is the source of the 2 T cell receptor beta chains below, sequenced in a study of blood T cells in healthy people across ages. The second PCR ran roughly 6 to 11 cycles with a sample-barcoded 5' primer and J-beta primers. TCRdb re-called the 5' RACE reads through MiXCR, storing one row per CDR3 protein. Of hundreds of thousands of distinct CDR3 sequences listed, 40% to 50% are singletons. What was sequenced was blood. The receptors were gathered from a man older than 75 in good health.

This clonotype has just one count. This chain connects TRBV5-1 to TRBJ1-4; D gene ambiguous. Trimming took off 7 bases at V and 2 bases at J, with 12 bases between the two ends. Per germline, CDR1 SGHRS and CDR2 YFSETQ. This CDR3 is built from 14 residues. The CDR3 sequence is CASYHGYTNEKLFF. The CDR3 DNA is TGCGCCAGCTACCACGGGTACACTAATGAAAAACTGTTTTTT.

On this clonotype: One junction end does not reproduce the germline sequence, and a read error may be involved. The chain has TRBV5-8 and TRBJ1-1, with TRBD1 matching over 8 bases. In germline, CDR1 is SGHTS, CDR2 YDEGEE. This CDR3 has 17 amino acids. The CDR3 loop reads CASNGGTGRTLNTKAFF. CDR3 nucleotide sequence: TGTGCCAGCAACGGCGGGACAGGACGGACCCTGAACACTAAAGCTTTCTTT.